This T cell receptor (beta chain) was retrieved from a study of T cells in Graves' hyperthyroidism and ophthalmopathy. The CDR3 regions of TCR beta were amplified from RNA transcripts. First-round RT-PCR of the TCR CDR3 relied on the HTBI primer set. Each CDR3 protein gets one entry after TCRdb re-called the multiplex PCR reads with MiXCR. The data hold 500,000 to 600,000 distinct CDR3 sequences, with 35% to 55% observed a single time. This CDR3 comprises 13 residues. Germline-derived CDR1 and CDR2 are SQVTM and ANQGSEA. The J segment lost 6 bases and the V segment lost 6 bases, leaving 9 bases of the junction unmatched. This clonotype was counted a single time.

This TCR was recovered from a woman younger than 30 with Graves' hyperthyroidism. This chain connects TRBV29-1 to TRBJ2-7; TRBD1 matches 9 bases. Sequenced: peripheral blood or thyroid tissue (not recorded which). CDR3 DNA: TGCAGCGTCATCGGGACAGGGACGCGCGAGCAGTACTTC. As protein: CSVIGTGTREQYF.